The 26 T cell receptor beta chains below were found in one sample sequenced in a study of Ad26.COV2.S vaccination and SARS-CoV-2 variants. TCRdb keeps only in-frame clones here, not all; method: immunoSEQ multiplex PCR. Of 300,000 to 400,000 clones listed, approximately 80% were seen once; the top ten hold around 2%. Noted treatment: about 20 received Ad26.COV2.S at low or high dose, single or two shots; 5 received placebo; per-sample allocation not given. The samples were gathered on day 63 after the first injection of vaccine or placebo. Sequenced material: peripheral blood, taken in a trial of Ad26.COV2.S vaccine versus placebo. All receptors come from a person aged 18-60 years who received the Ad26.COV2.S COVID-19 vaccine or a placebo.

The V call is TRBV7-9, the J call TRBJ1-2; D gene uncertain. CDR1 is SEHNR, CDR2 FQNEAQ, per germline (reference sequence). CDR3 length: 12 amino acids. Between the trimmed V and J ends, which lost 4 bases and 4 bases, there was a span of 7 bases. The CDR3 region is CASSSILYGYTF. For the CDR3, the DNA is TGTGCCAGCAGCTCCATCCTCTATGGCTACACCTTC.

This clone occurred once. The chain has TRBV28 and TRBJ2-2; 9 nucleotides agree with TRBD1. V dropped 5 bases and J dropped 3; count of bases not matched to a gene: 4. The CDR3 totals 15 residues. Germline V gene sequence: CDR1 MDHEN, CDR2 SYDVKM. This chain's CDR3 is CASSRRDRDTGELFF. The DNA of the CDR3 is TGTGCCAGCAGTCGCCGGGACAGGGACACCGGGGAGCTGTTTTTT.

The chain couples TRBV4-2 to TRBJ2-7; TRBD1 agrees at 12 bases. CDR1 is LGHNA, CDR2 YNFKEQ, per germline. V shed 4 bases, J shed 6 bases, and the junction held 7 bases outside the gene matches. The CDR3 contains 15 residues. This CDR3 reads CASSPRQGQGAEQYF. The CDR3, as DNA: TGTGCCAGCAGCCCCAGGCAGGGACAGGGGGCCGAGCAGTACTTC.

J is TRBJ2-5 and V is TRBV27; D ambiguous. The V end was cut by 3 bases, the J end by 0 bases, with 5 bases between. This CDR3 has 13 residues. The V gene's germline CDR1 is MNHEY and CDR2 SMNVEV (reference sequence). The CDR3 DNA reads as TGTGCCAGCAGTTTCGTGTACCAAGAGACCCAGTACTTC. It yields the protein CASSFVYQETQYF.

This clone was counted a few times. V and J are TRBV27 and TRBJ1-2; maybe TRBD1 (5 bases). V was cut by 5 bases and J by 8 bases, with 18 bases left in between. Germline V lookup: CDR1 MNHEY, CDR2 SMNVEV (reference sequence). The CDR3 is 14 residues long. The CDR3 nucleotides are TGTGCCAGCAGTATATACGGGACGGGGAAGGGCTACACCTTC. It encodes CASSIYGTGKGYTF.

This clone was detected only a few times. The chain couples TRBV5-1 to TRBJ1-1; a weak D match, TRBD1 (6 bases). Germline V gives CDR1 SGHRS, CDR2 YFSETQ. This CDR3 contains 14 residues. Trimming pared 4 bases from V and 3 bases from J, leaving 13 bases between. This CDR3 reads CASSRKTGDTEAFF. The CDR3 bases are TGCGCCAGCAGCAGAAAGACAGGCGACACTGAAGCTTTCTTT.

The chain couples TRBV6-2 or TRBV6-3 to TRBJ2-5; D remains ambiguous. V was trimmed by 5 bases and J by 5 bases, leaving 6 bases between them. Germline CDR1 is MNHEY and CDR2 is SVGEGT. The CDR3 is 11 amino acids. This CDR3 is CASSTSETQYF. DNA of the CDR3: TGTGCCAGCAGTACCTCGGAGACCCAGTACTTC.

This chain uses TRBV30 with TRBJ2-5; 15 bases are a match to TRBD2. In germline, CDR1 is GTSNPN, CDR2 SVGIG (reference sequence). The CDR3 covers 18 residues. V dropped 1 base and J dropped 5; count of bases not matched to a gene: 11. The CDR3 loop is CAWSDPPGLAGGGETQYF. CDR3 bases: TGTGCCTGGAGTGACCCCCCGGGACTAGCGGGGGGAGGCGAGACCCAGTACTTC.

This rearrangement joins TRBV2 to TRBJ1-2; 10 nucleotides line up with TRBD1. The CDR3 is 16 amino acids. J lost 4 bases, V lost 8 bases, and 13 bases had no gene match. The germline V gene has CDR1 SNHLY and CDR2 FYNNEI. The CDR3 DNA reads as TGTGCCAGCCGGAGGGACAGGGGAGGGTTGGGCTATGGCTACACCTTC. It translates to CASRRDRGGLGYGYTF.

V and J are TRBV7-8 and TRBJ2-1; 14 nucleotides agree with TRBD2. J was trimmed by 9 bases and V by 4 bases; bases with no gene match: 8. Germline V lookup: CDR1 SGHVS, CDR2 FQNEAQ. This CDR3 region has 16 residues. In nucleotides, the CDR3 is TGTGCCAGCAGCTCCCGACTAGCGGGGGGGGTAGGTGAGCAGTTCTTC. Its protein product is CASSSRLAGGVGEQFF.

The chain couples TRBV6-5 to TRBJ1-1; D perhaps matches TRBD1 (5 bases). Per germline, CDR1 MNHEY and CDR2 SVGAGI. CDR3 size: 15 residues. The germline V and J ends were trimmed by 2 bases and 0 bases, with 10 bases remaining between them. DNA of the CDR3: TGTGCCAGCAGTTACCAGACAGTCCTGAACACTGAAGCTTTCTTT. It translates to CASSYQTVLNTEAFF.

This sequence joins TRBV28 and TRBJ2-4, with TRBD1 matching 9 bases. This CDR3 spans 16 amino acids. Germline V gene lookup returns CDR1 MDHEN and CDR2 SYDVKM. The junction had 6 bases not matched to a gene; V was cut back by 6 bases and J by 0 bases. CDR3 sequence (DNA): TGTGCCAGCAGCCCCGGACAGGGGCGAGCCAAAAACATTCAGTACTTC. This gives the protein CASSPGQGRAKNIQYF.

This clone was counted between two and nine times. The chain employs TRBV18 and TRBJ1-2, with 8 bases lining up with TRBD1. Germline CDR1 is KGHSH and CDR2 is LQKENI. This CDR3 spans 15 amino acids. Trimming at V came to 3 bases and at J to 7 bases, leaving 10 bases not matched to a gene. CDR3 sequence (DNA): TGTGCCAGCTCACCCCGATCGACAGGGGATTTTGGCTACACCTTC. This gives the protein CASSPRSTGDFGYTF.

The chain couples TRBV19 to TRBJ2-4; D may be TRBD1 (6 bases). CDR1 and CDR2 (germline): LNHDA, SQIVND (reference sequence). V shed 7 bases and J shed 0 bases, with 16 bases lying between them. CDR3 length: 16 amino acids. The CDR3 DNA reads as TGTGCCAGTACTGAGGACAGCGCCCTAGCCAAAAACATTCAGTACTTC. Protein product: CASTEDSALAKNIQYF.

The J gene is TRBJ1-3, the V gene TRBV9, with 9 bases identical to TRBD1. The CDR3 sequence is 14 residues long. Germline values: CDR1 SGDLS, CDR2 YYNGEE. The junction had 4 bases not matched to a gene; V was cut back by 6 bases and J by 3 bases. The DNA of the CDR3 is TGTGCCAGCAACCCGACAGGGGGTGGAAACACCATATATTTT. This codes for CASNPTGGGNTIYF.

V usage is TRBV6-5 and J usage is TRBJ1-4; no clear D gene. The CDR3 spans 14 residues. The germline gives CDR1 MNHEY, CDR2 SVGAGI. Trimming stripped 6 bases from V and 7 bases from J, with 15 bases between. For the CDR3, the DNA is TGTGCCAGCAGGCTCCGAGGGAATGGTGAAAAACTGTTTTTT. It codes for CASRLRGNGEKLFF.

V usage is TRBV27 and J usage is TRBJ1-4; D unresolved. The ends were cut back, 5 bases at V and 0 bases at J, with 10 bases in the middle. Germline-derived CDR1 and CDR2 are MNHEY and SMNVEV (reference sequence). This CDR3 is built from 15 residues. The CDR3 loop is CASSPRWSTNEKLFF. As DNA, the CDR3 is TGTGCCAGCAGTCCCCGATGGTCAACTAATGAAAAACTGTTTTTT.

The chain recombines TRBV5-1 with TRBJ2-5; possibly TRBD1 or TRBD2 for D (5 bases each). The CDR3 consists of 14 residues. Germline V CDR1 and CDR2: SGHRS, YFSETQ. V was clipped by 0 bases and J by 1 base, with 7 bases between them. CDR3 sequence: CASSLGGTQETQYF. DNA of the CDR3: TGCGCCAGCAGCTTGGGGGGGACCCAAGAGACCCAGTACTTC.

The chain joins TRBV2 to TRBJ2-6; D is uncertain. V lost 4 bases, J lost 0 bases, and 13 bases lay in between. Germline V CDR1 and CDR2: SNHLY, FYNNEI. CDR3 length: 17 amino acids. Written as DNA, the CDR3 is TGTGCCAGCAGTGTGATGGTAGGGAACTCTGGGGCCAACGTCCTGACTTTC. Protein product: CASSVMVGNSGANVLTF.

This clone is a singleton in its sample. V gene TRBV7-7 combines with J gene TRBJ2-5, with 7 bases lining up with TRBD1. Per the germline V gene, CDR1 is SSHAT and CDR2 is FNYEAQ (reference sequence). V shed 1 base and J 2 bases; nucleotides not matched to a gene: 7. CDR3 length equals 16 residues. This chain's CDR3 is CASSLGVGTAQETQYF. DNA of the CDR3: TGTGCCAGCAGCTTAGGCGTAGGGACAGCGCAAGAGACCCAGTACTTC.

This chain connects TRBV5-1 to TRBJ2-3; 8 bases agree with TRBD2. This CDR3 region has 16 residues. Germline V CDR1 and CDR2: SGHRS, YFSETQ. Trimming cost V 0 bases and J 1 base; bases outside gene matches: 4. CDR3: CASSLAPSGRTDTQYF. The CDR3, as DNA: TGCGCCAGCAGCTTGGCGCCTAGCGGGCGCACAGATACGCAGTATTTT.

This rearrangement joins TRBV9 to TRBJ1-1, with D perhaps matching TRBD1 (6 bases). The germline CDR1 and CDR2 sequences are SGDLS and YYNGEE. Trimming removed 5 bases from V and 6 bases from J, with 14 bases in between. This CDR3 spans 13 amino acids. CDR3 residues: CASSLRGRAEAFF. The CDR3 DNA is TGTGCCAGCAGTCTCAGGGGACGTGCTGAAGCTTTCTTT.

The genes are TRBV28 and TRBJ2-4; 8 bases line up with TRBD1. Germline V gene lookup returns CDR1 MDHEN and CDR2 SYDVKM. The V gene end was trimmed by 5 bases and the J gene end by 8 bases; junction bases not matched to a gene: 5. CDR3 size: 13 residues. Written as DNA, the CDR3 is TGTGCCAGCAGTCCGACAGGGGCGGACATTCAGTACTTC. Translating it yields CASSPTGADIQYF.

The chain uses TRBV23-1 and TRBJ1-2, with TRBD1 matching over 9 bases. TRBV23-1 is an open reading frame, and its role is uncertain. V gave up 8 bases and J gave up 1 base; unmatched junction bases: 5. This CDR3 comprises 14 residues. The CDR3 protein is CASARDRDNYGYTF. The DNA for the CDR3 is TGCGCCAGCGCTAGGGACAGGGATAACTATGGCTACACCTTC.

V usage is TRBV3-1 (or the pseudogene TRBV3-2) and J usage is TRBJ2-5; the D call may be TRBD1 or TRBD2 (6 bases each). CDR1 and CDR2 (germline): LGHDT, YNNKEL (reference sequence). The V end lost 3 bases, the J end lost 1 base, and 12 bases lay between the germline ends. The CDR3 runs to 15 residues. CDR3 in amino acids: CASSQLRGVQETQYF. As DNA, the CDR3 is TGTGCCAGCAGCCAGTTGAGGGGGGTCCAAGAGACCCAGTACTTC.

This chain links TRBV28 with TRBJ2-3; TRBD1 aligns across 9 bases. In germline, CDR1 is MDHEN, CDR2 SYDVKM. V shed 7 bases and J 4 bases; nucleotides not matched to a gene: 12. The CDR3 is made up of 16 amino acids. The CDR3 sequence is CASTPPGRQGADTQYF. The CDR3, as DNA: TGTGCCAGCACCCCCCCAGGGCGACAGGGGGCAGATACGCAGTATTTT.